The rows below give T cell receptor beta chains drawn from one sample of a study. TCRdb passed the 5' RACE reads through MiXCR, listing each CDR3 protein once. The data show tens of thousands of distinct CDR3 sequences, less than 25% seen once. The specimen was memory CD4+ T cells sorted from a lymph node. All receptors derive from a female donor with breast cancer. CDR3s include the opening cysteine and the closing phenylalanine or tryptophan. The order of the fields is CDR3 protein, CDR3 DNA, clone size, D gene, V gene, J gene. A D gene is named only where the DNA matches it firmly. Some rows have no size entry. The others give once, few or many, or a class for an expanded clone.

CASSTDSSGANVLTF	TGTGCCAGCAGTACTGACAGCTCTGGGGCCAACGTCCTGACTTTC	.	.	TRBV2	TRBJ2-6
CSVTGDMETQYF	TGCAGCGTAACAGGGGATATGGAGACCCAGTACTTC	many	TRBD1	TRBV29-1	TRBJ2-5
CSARAWDRANTEAFF	TGCAGTGCTAGAGCCTGGGACAGAGCGAACACTGAAGCTTTCTTT	many	TRBD1	TRBV20-1	TRBJ1-1
CASSLGTGLSSYNEQFF	TGTGCCAGCAGCTTAGGGACAGGCTTAAGCTCCTACAATGAGCAGTTCTTC	.	TRBD1	TRBV11-2	TRBJ2-1
CSAGEGAGAYETQYF	TGCAGTGCTGGAGAGGGGGCCGGTGCGTACGAGACCCAGTACTTC	.	TRBD1	TRBV20-1	TRBJ2-5
CASSLSGRGSYNEQFF	TGCGCCAGCAGCCTTAGCGGGAGGGGTTCCTACAATGAGCAGTTCTTC	.	TRBD2	TRBV5-1	TRBJ2-1
CSVGTGGTEAFF	TGCAGCGTCGGTACAGGGGGCACTGAAGCTTTCTTT	many	TRBD1	TRBV29-1	TRBJ1-1
CASSRDRAYEQYF	TGTGCCAGCAGCCGGGACAGAGCCTACGAGCAGTACTTC	few	TRBD1	TRBV12-3/TRBV12-4	TRBJ2-7
CSARRAGWTEAFF	TGCAGTGCTAGACGTGCAGGGTGGACTGAAGCTTTCTTT	.	.	TRBV20-1	TRBJ1-1
CASSDRVGQETQYF	TGTGCCAGCAGCGACAGGGTTGGTCAAGAGACCCAGTACTTC	few	TRBD1	TRBV7-9	TRBJ2-5
CASSKEGDSPLHF	TGCGCCAGCAGTAAGGAAGGGGATTCACCCCTCCACTTT	.	.	TRBV10-1	TRBJ1-6
CASTPVENIQYF	TGTGCCAGCACCCCGGTCGAAAACATTCAGTACTTC	.	.	TRBV7-9	TRBJ2-4
CASSLYPVREKLFF	TGTGCCAGCAGCTTATACCCTGTTCGGGAAAAACTGTTTTTT	many	.	TRBV7-2	TRBJ1-4
CASSFSALGQGLYEQYF	TGCGCCAGCAGCTTCTCAGCCCTGGGACAGGGATTATACGAGCAGTACTTC	medium-sized	TRBD1	TRBV5-1	TRBJ2-7
CASSSNYGYTF	TGTGCCAGCAGTTCTAACTATGGCTACACCTTC	many	.	TRBV6-1	TRBJ1-2
CASSLDRGERELFF	TGCGCCAGCAGCTTGGACAGGGGAGAAAGGGAGCTGTTTTTT	few	TRBD1	TRBV5-1	TRBJ2-2
CASSENAGVNYGYTF	TGTGCCAGCAGCGAAAATGCGGGGGTTAACTATGGCTACACCTTC	once	.	TRBV28	TRBJ1-2
CASSLSHSGRNEKLFF	TGTGCCAGCAGCTTATCCCACTCGGGTCGGAATGAAAAACTGTTTTTT	.	.	TRBV7-9	TRBJ1-4
CSASPYTAPSNQPQHF	TGCAGTGCTAGCCCCTATACAGCCCCTAGCAATCAGCCCCAGCATTTT	many	.	TRBV20-1	TRBJ1-5
CASSYQLPGPGEAVTF	TGTGCCAGCAGTTACCAACTCCCCGGGCCGGGGGAGGCGGTCACCTTC	.	.	TRBV6-5	TRBJ1-2
CASSRYTGELFF	TGTGCCAGCAGCCGGTACACCGGGGAGCTGTTTTTT	.	.	TRBV12-3/TRBV12-4	TRBJ2-2
CASSLNWGETQYF	TGTGCTAGCAGCTTAAATTGGGGCGAGACCCAGTACTTC	few	.	TRBV7-7	TRBJ2-5
CASGNGYGYTF	TGTGCCAGCGGCAATGGTTATGGCTACACCTTC	.	.	TRBV24-1	TRBJ1-2
CASRPPVGRGDTQYF	TGTGCCAGCAGACCGCCAGTGGGTCGGGGAGATACGCAGTATTTT	many	.	TRBV6-2/TRBV6-3	TRBJ2-3
CASSWDSHYEQYF	TGCGCCAGCAGCTGGGACAGCCACTACGAGCAGTACTTC	few	TRBD1	TRBV5-1	TRBJ2-7
CASSLDHGGETQYF	TGTGCCAGCAGCTTAGACCACGGGGGCGAGACCCAGTACTTC	once	.	TRBV11-2	TRBJ2-5
CSAPGLAGDSWETQYF	TGCAGTGCTCCTGGACTAGCGGGAGACTCCTGGGAGACCCAGTACTTC	.	TRBD2	TRBV20-1	TRBJ2-5
CASSLGAQSANTEAFF	TGCGCCAGCAGCTTAGGGGCGCAGTCGGCGAACACTGAAGCTTTCTTT	few	.	TRBV5-1	TRBJ1-1
CASGFWDRPEAFF	TGTGCTAGTGGTTTTTGGGACCGCCCCGAAGCTTTCTTT	few	.	TRBV12-5	TRBJ1-1
CASHTGVTDTQYF	TGCGCCAGCCACACAGGGGTAACAGATACGCAGTATTTT	.	TRBD1	TRBV5-1	TRBJ2-3
CSARDTGLAEETQYF	TGCAGTGCTAGAGACACCGGACTAGCGGAAGAGACCCAGTACTTC	few	TRBD2	TRBV20-1	TRBJ2-5
CSFLSRDKKRDTYEQYF	TGCAGCTTCCTATCCCGGGACAAGAAGAGGGATACCTACGAGCAGTACTTC	few	.	TRBV29-1	TRBJ2-7
CASSGTPGQVSSPLHF	TGTGCCAGCAGCGGAACCCCGGGACAGGTCTCTTCACCCCTCCACTTT	.	TRBD1	TRBV9	TRBJ1-6
CASIGMAQRFF	TGTGCCAGCATAGGCATGGCTCAGCGGTTCTTC	many	.	TRBV6-2/TRBV6-3	TRBJ2-1
CASSDSRDYGYTF	TGTGCCAGCAGTGATTCACGGGACTATGGCTACACCTTC	few	.	TRBV28	TRBJ1-2
CASSQEGTYGYTF	TGCGCCAGCAGCCAAGAAGGGACCTATGGCTACACCTTC	.	.	TRBV4-3	TRBJ1-2
CAWSVMGAGELFF	TGTGCCTGGAGTGTAATGGGTGCCGGGGAGCTGTTTTTT	few	.	TRBV30	TRBJ2-2
CASSLESYEQYF	TGTGCCAGCAGCTTAGAAAGCTACGAGCAGTACTTC	.	.	TRBV7-9	TRBJ2-7
CASSFSAGGQKNIQYF	TGTGCCAGCAGCTTCTCCGCGGGAGGCCAAAAAAACATTCAGTACTTC	.	TRBD2	TRBV7-8	TRBJ2-4
CASDTGQRTDTQYF	TGCGCCAGCGACACGGGACAGCGCACAGATACGCAGTATTTT	.	TRBD1	TRBV5-1	TRBJ2-3
CASSLGWQGEQPQHF	TGTGCCAGCAGCTTGGGGTGGCAGGGTGAGCAGCCCCAGCATTTT	.	.	TRBV5-6	TRBJ1-5
CARRGEVNPSYNSPLHF	TGTGCCAGACGGGGCGAGGTAAACCCCTCCTATAATTCACCCCTCCACTTT	few	.	TRBV5-3	TRBJ1-6
CASSLDSTGGLKLFF	TGTGCCAGCAGCTTAGATAGCACAGGGGGCTTAAAACTGTTTTTT	few	TRBD1	TRBV7-2	TRBJ1-4
CASSLGSSTDTQYF	TGTGCCAGCAGTTTAGGGAGTAGCACAGATACGCAGTATTTT	.	.	TRBV28	TRBJ2-3
CATNLRGPRRQPQHF	TGTGCCACCAATCTACGGGGCCCGCGTAGACAGCCCCAGCATTTT	.	.	TRBV24-1	TRBJ1-5